The source of this T cell receptor (beta chain) is a study of a mutant IDH1 vaccine in newly diagnosed glioma. Time point in this sample: week 5, during vaccination. Vaccination comprised doses that each held 300 ug of mutant IDH1 20-mer peptide, plus topical imiquimod. Assay used: immunoSEQ multiplex PCR; TCRdb lists only in-frame clones, some missing. The sample has roughly 50,000 clones; 82% are singletons. As regards this clone: Its antigen is undetermined.

This TCR derives from a woman younger than 30 with glioma. Some clones in this sample may be carry-over from other donors' samples. The material sequenced was PBMCs, taken from a glioma patient whose treatment included an IDH1 peptide vaccine.

In nucleotides, the CDR3 is TGTGCCAGCAGCTTGAACGGGGACACCAGCTACGAGCAGTACTTC. It encodes CASSLNGDTSYEQYF. The V and J genes are TRBV5-6 and TRBJ2-7, with D maybe TRBD1 (6 bases). This CDR3 has 15 amino acids. Germline V lookup: CDR1 SGHDT, CDR2 YYEEEE. V lost 1 base, J lost 3 bases, and 14 bases lay in between.